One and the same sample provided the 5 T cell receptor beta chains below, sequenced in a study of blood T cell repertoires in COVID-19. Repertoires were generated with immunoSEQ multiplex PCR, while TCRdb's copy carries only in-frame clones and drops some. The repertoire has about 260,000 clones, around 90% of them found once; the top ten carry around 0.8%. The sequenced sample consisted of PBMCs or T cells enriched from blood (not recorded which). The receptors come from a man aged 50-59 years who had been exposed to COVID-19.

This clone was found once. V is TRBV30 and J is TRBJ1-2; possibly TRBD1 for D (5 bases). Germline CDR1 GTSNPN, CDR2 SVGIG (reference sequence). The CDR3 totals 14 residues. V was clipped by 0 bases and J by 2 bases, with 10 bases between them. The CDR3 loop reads CAWSVHRLNYGYTF. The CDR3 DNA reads TGTGCCTGGAGTGTACACAGGTTGAACTATGGCTACACCTTC.

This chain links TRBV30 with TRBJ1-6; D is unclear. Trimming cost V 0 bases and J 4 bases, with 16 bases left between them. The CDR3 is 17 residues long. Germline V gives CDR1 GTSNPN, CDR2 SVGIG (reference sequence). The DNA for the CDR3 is TGTGCCTGGAGTGTAGAAGAACAGCCTCATTATAATTCACCCCTCCACTTT. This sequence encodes CAWSVEEQPHYNSPLHF. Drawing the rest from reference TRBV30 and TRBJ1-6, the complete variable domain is SQTIHQWPATLVQPVGSPLSLECTVEGTSNPNLYWYRQAAGRGLQLLFYSVGIGQISSEVPQNLSASRPQDRQFILSSKKLLLSDSGFYLCAWSVEEQPHYNSPLHFGNGTRLTVT.

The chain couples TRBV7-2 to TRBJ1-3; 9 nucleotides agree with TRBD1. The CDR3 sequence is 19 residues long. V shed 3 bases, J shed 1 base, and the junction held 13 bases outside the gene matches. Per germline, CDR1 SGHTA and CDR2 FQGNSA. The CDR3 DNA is TGTGCCAGCAGCTTTGTGGGGACAGGGACGATTGGGTCTGGAAACACCATATATTTT. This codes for CASSFVGTGTIGSGNTIYF.

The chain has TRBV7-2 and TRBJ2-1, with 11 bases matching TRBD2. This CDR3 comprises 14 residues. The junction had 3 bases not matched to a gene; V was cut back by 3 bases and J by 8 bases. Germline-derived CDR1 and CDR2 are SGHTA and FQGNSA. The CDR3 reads CASSFTSGGYEQFF. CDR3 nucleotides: TGTGCCAGCAGCTTTACTAGCGGGGGCTATGAGCAGTTCTTC.

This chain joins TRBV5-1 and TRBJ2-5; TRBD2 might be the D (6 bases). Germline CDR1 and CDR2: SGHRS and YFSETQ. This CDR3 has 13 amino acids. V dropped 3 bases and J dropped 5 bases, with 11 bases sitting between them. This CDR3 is CASSSRGRETQYF. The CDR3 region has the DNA TGCGCCAGCAGCTCGCGGGGTAGGGAGACCCAGTACTTC.